The entry below describes one T cell receptor beta chain. Germline CDR1 reads MNHNY; CDR2 reads SVGAGI (reference sequence). V lost 7 bases to trimming and J lost 7 bases, with 11 bases between them. The CDR3 is made up of 13 amino acids. This specimen comes from a study of blood T cell repertoires in COVID-19. As for the study in general: The United States, Italy and Spain were the sources of the acute and convalescent COVID-19 samples.

In the source study's methods: Researchers report that nucleated cell counts were estimated from reference gene primer amplification. The data were produced by immunoSEQ multiplex PCR, yet TCRdb's version contains in-frame clones alone and is incomplete. V and J calls and clone size are those listed in that table; D and trimming were worked out from the DNA. The data show some 190,000 clones, 70% to 90% seen once. The chain joins TRBV6-6 to TRBJ1-6; D is uncertain. Sequenced material: peripheral blood. This receptor was obtained from a human donor in a cohort sampled during active COVID-19. This CDR3 is CASKLLGNSPLHF. The CDR3 bases are TGTGCCAGCAAGTTACTCGGGAATTCACCCCTCCACTTT.